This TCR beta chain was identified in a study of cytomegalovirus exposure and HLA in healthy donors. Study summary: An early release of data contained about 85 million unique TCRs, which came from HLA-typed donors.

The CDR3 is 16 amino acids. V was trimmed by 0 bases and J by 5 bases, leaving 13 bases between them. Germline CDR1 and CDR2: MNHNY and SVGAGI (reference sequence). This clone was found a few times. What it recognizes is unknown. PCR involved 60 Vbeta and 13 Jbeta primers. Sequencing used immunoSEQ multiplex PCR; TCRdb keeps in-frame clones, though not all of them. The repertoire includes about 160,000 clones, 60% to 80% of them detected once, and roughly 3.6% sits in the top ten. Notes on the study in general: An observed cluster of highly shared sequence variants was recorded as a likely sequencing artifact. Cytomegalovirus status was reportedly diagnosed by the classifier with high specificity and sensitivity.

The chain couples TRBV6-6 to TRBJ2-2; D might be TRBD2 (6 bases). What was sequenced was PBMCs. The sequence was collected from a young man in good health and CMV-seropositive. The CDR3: CASSYSTGVVTGELFF. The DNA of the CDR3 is TGTGCCAGCAGTTACTCGACGGGGGTGGTAACCGGGGAGCTGTTTTTT.